Listed here are 20 T cell receptor beta chains from one sample, sequenced in a study of beta chain features in type 1 diabetes. Study conclusions and caveats: All four CD4+ subsets from Type 1 diabetes patients carried moderately but significantly shorter TCRB CDR3s.

Their antigens remain unidentified. The authors reverse transcribed all of the isolated RNA, so sequencing captured expressed TCRB transcripts. This table comes from immunoSEQ multiplex PCR, and its TCRdb copy is limited to in-frame clones, with some not included. The table records around 44,000 clones, approximately 70% of them present only once. The sample was Tregs from blood. Receptors originate from a young woman with type 1 diabetes.

J is TRBJ2-7 and V is TRBV10-3; D uncertain. V lost 3 bases, J lost 2 bases, and 17 bases lay in between. Germline V gives CDR1 ENHRY, CDR2 SYGVKD. The CDR3 loop spans 16 amino acids. The CDR3 region has the DNA TGTGCCATCAGTGACCTCGCGTTGGGCGAAGCCTACGAGCAGTACTTC. Protein product: CAISDLALGEAYEQYF.

This clone turned up a few times. The chain uses TRBV5-1 and TRBJ1-5, with D maybe TRBD1 (6 bases). The length of the CDR3 is 15 residues. V lost 4 bases and J lost 4, with 15 bases in between. Germline loops: CDR1 SGHRS, CDR2 YFSETQ. For the CDR3, the DNA is TGCGCCAGCAGCGACGAAGGGGGGGAGAATCAGCCCCAGCATTTT. Its translation is CASSDEGGENQPQHF.

This clone has just a few counts. The chain links TRBV7-2 to TRBJ2-3, with 9 bases that match TRBD2. The CDR3 length is 16 residues. Germline V gene sequence: CDR1 SGHTA, CDR2 FQGNSA. V shed 5 bases and J 4 bases; nucleotides not matched to a gene: 10. The CDR3 DNA is TGTGCCAGCAGCCCAAACGGAGGACTAGCGCCAGATACGCAGTATTTT. Residues: CASSPNGGLAPDTQYF.

The chain uses TRBV14 and TRBJ2-3, with D possibly being TRBD2 (6 bases). Germline CDR1 SGHDN, CDR2 FVKESK. The V end was cut by 0 bases, the J end by 8 bases, with 33 bases between. This CDR3 contains 21 residues. CDR3: CASSQEGSPAGREKPPGTQYF. The CDR3 DNA reads as TGTGCCAGCAGCCAAGAAGGGAGTCCAGCCGGACGGGAGAAGCCCCCGGGTACGCAGTATTTT.

The rearrangement joins TRBV7-5 to TRBJ2-1; TRBD2, as called in the table, went unchecked against the DNA. TRBV7-5 corresponds to a pseudogene. CDR3 length equals 17 residues. CDR3 residues: CARSLRLPGLAYNEQFF. The CDR3 bases are TGTGCCAGAAGCTTAAGGCTGCCGGGACTAGCCTACAATGAGCAGTTCTTC.

This clone was counted a few times. The chain has TRBV7-9 and TRBJ2-3; a weak D match, TRBD2 (5 bases). The CDR3 extends over 15 amino acids. Germline V gene lookup returns CDR1 SEHNR and CDR2 FQNEAQ (reference sequence). Trimming shortened V by 6 bases and J by 2 bases, and 15 bases separated the two germline ends. CDR3 loop: CASRGYKAATDTQYF. CDR3 bases: TGTGCCAGCAGAGGCTACAAAGCGGCCACAGATACGCAGTATTTT. The complete variable domain, with remaining parts taken from reference TRBV7-9 and TRBJ2-3, reads DTGVSQNPRHKITKRGQNVTFRCDPISEHNRLYWYRQTLGQGPEFLTYFQNEAQLEKSRLLSDRFSAERPKGSFSTLEIQRTEQGDSAMYLCASRGYKAATDTQYFGPGTRLTVL.

V and J are TRBV7-8 and TRBJ2-1, with D maybe TRBD1 (6 bases). CDR1 and CDR2 from the germline V gene are SGHVS and FQNEAQ. CDR3 length: 16 residues. V lost 7 bases and J 8 bases, leaving 24 bases between the germline ends. The CDR3 region has the DNA TGTGCCAGCACCCCTAGAACCGGGACACGAGGCGATGAGCAGTTCTTC. Protein sequence: CASTPRTGTRGDEQFF.

The chain links TRBV6-1 to TRBJ2-1; 7 nucleotides match TRBD1. Losses at the gene ends were 2 bases for V and 2 bases for J; bases not matched to a gene: 3. The CDR3 runs to 15 residues. Germline V gene data show CDR1 as MNHNS and CDR2 as SASEGT. The CDR3 DNA is TGTGCCAGCAGTGAAAACAGGGGCCCCTACAATGAGCAGTTCTTC. It translates to CASSENRGPYNEQFF.

The rearrangement uses TRBV6-1 and TRBJ2-7, with TRBD2 matching over 7 bases. The germline V gene has CDR1 MNHNS and CDR2 SASEGT. This CDR3 comprises 15 residues. J lost 0 bases, V lost 4 bases, and 6 bases had no gene match. The CDR3 sequence: CASSGPAGFSYEQYF. CDR3 nucleotide sequence: TGTGCCAGCAGTGGGCCAGCGGGGTTCTCCTACGAGCAGTACTTC.

The V gene is TRBV25-1, the J gene TRBJ2-1, with 9 bases that match TRBD1. The junction had 10 bases not matched to a gene; V was cut back by 9 bases and J by 10 bases. Germline CDR1 is MGHDK and CDR2 is SYGVNS. The CDR3 is 13 residues long. CDR3 nucleotides: TGTGCCAGTGATAGACAGGGGGGACGGGAGCAGTTCTTC. Encoded protein: CASDRQGGREQFF.

The chain carries TRBV5-1 and TRBJ2-3, with a tentative D call TRBD2 (6 bases). Germline CDR1 SGHRS, CDR2 YFSETQ. Trimming cost V 4 bases and J 2 bases, with 8 bases left between them. The CDR3 loop spans 13 amino acids. CDR3 loop: CASSGGITDTQYF. The CDR3 coding sequence is TGCGCCAGCAGCGGGGGGATCACAGATACGCAGTATTTT.

This chain joins TRBV5-4 and TRBJ2-1, with D possibly matching TRBD1 (6 bases). The V gene lost 1 base and the J gene lost 4 bases, with 9 bases spanning the gap. The germline V gene has CDR1 SGHNT and CDR2 YYREEE (reference sequence). The CDR3 loop spans 14 amino acids. The CDR3 nucleotides are TGTGCCAGCAGCTTGAACAGGGCGTACAATGAGCAGTTCTTC. Amino acid sequence: CASSLNRAYNEQFF.

The chain joins TRBV7-2 to TRBJ2-7; the D gene is possibly TRBD2 (6 bases). Germline V gives CDR1 SGHTA, CDR2 FQGNSA. CDR3 length: 13 amino acids. Trimming stripped 1 base from V and 2 bases from J, with 6 bases between. The CDR3 nucleotides read TGTGCCAGCAGCTTAGGGAGGGCCTACGAGCAGTACTTC. Translation: CASSLGRAYEQYF.

V is TRBV19 and J is TRBJ2-7, with TRBD1 as a possible D gene (6 bases). The V gene lost 6 bases and the J gene lost 2 bases, with 14 bases spanning the gap. The length of the CDR3 is 14 residues. Germline V gives CDR1 LNHDA, CDR2 SQIVND (reference sequence). This chain's CDR3 is CASSLRGLTYEQYF. DNA of the CDR3: TGTGCCAGTAGCCTCAGGGGCCTAACCTACGAGCAGTACTTC. Full variable domain (missing parts from reference TRBV19 and TRBJ2-7): DGGITQSPKYLFRKEGQNVTLSCEQNLNHDAMYWYRQDPGQGLRLIYYSQIVNDFQKGDIAEGYSVSREKKESFPLTVTSAQKNPTAFYLCASSLRGLTYEQYFGPGTRLTVT.

V usage is TRBV5-4 and J usage is TRBJ1-1; D ambiguous. There are 15 residues in the CDR3. Germline V gene lookup returns CDR1 SGHNT and CDR2 YYREEE (reference sequence). Trimming took 3 bases from V and 5 from J, leaving 17 bases between them. The CDR3 bases are TGTGCCAGCAGCTGGGGAGGACCCCGGAGTACTGAAGCTTTCTTT. Translation gives CASSWGGPRSTEAFF.

The V and J genes are TRBV13 and TRBJ1-2; D ambiguous. The V end lost 0 bases, the J end lost 5 bases, and 4 bases lay between the germline ends. From germline, CDR1 is PRHDT and CDR2 FYEKMQ (reference sequence). The CDR3 runs to 12 residues. CDR3 bases: TGTGCCAGCAGCTTAGGACAGTATGGCTACACCTTC. Translating it yields CASSLGQYGYTF.

The chain joins TRBV11-2 to TRBJ2-2, with D maybe TRBD2 (5 bases). Trimming stripped 1 base from V and 6 bases from J, with 12 bases between. CDR3 length: 15 amino acids. Germline V gene sequence: CDR1 SGHAT, CDR2 FQNNGV. The CDR3 reads CASSLGGPPSGELFF. The CDR3 DNA follows: TGTGCCAGCAGCTTAGGCGGGCCGCCATCCGGGGAGCTGTTTTTT.

The chain recombines TRBV2 with TRBJ2-7; D is undetermined. The V gene's germline CDR1 is SNHLY and CDR2 FYNNEI. Trimming pared 0 bases from V and 6 bases from J, leaving 15 bases between. This CDR3 is built from 15 residues. The CDR3 nucleotides read TGTGCCAGCAGTGAAGCGACTGGAAGGATGGGCGAGCAGTACTTC. It is translated as CASSEATGRMGEQYF.

The CDR3 nucleotides read TGCGCCAGCAGACCCGGACAGGGGGTGAACACTGAAGCTTTCTTT. Amino acids: CASRPGQGVNTEAFF. The chain links TRBV5-1 to TRBJ1-1; 10 bases map to TRBD1. The germline V gene encodes CDR1 SGHRS and CDR2 YFSETQ. Germline trimming cut 5 bases from V and 0 bases from J; bases unmatched to any gene: 4. CDR3 length equals 15 residues.

This chain uses TRBV7-9 with TRBJ2-1; TRBD2 aligns across 8 bases. The length of the CDR3 is 14 residues. The germline V gene has CDR1 SEHNR and CDR2 FQNEAQ (reference sequence). Germline trimming cut 3 bases from V and 8 bases from J; bases unmatched to any gene: 6. The CDR3 reads CASSFGTRTDEQFF. CDR3 DNA sequence: TGTGCCAGCAGCTTTGGGACTAGGACCGATGAGCAGTTCTTC.